These 13 T cell receptor beta chains share one sample of origin, sequenced in a study of T cells after yellow fever vaccination. Each CDR3 protein gets one entry after TCRdb re-called the 5' RACE reads with MiXCR. The repertoire has fewer than 450,000 distinct CDR3 sequences, approximately 10% of them found once; the top ten carry about 17%. The material was PBMCs, obtained on the day of the first yellow fever vaccination. The receptor set was obtained from a man younger than 35 who received the YFV17D yellow fever vaccine.

The table lists this clonotype with a few counts. J is TRBJ1-2 and V is TRBV12-3 or TRBV12-4, with 7 positions matching TRBD1. The J segment lost 11 bases and the V segment lost 1 base, leaving 7 bases of the junction unmatched. The CDR3 sequence is 13 residues long. CDR3 bases: TGTGCCAGCAGTTTAGGGGCAGGGGGGGCTTACACCTTC. The encoded protein is CASSLGAGGAYTF.

This rearrangement joins TRBV29-1 to TRBJ2-3; the match to TRBD2 covers 9 bases. The germline CDR1 and CDR2 sequences are SQVTM and ANQGSEA. CDR3 size: 13 residues. The CDR3 region is CSTRTSGTDTQYF. CDR3 DNA sequence: TGCAGTACCAGGACTAGCGGCACAGATACGCAGTATTTT.

This clonotype was detected a few times. The rearrangement links TRBV7-9 to TRBJ2-7, with D perhaps TRBD2 (5 bases). Germline V gives CDR1 SEHNR, CDR2 FQNEAQ (reference sequence). The CDR3 sequence is 12 residues long. Trimming left V 6 bases short and J 5 bases short, with 11 bases between. CDR3 DNA: TGTGCCAGCAGTACTAGAGCTGACGAGCAGTACTTC. Amino acids: CASSTRADEQYF.

The chain joins TRBV3-1 to TRBJ1-2, with TRBD1 matching over 7 bases. In germline, CDR1 is LGHDT, CDR2 YNNKEL (reference sequence). J was trimmed by 4 bases and V by 1 base; bases with no gene match: 3. CDR3 size: 14 residues. CDR3 amino acids: CASSQGDRFYGYTF. The CDR3 region has the DNA TGTGCCAGCAGCCAAGGGGACAGATTCTATGGCTACACCTTC.

V usage is TRBV6-2 or TRBV6-3 and J usage is TRBJ2-5; TRBD1 aligns across 7 bases. Looked up from germline, CDR1 is MNHEY and CDR2 is SVGEGT. CDR3 size: 15 residues. V was pared by 5 bases and J by 4 bases, with 10 bases of the junction left unmatched. CDR3: CASSDGQDRGETQYF. Here the CDR3 DNA reads TGTGCCAGCAGTGACGGACAGGACAGAGGAGAGACCCAGTACTTC.

The CDR3 reads CASSQSRASSSYEQYF. CDR3 DNA: TGTGCCAGCAGCCAGTCCCGGGCCTCTAGCTCCTACGAGCAGTACTTC. The V call is TRBV4-2, the J call TRBJ2-7; no reliable D call. V was shortened by 3 bases and J by 0 bases, with 15 bases between the two germline ends. CDR3 length equals 16 residues. The germline gives CDR1 LGHNA, CDR2 YNFKEQ.

This clonotype came up a few times. The genes are TRBV11-2 and TRBJ2-1; D perhaps matches TRBD2 (5 bases). Trimming removed 6 bases from V and 6 bases from J, with 18 bases in between. Germline V CDR1 and CDR2: SGHAT, FQNNGV. This CDR3 has 15 residues. The chain's CDR3 is CASSRGWGSLNEQFF. DNA for the CDR3: TGTGCCAGCAGTCGAGGGTGGGGTAGCCTCAATGAGCAGTTCTTC.

The rearrangement links TRBV7-2 to TRBJ2-1; the D is unclear. Germline V gene lookup returns CDR1 SGHTA and CDR2 FQGNSA. V was cut by 6 bases and J by 5 bases, with 17 bases left in between. The CDR3 covers 15 residues. CDR3 in amino acids: CASSYDLRKNNEQFF. CDR3 DNA sequence: TGTGCCAGCAGTTATGACCTGCGGAAGAACAATGAGCAGTTCTTC.

In its sample, this clonotype was seen a few times. This chain joins TRBV5-5 and TRBJ2-3; TRBD2 matches 11 bases. The CDR3 runs 15 residues. The V gene's germline CDR1 is SGHKS and CDR2 YYEKEE (reference sequence). V dropped 6 bases and J dropped 3; count of bases not matched to a gene: 6. The CDR3 DNA follows: TGTGCCAGCACCCCTCTAGCGGGGGGAACAGATACGCAGTATTTT. Its protein is CASTPLAGGTDTQYF.

This clonotype was found a few times. J is TRBJ1-1 and V is TRBV4-3; D gene uncertain. CDR3 length: 15 residues. The germline V gene has CDR1 LGHNA and CDR2 YSLEER. V was trimmed by 1 base and J by 1 base, leaving 10 bases between them. This CDR3 is CASSQGPAGNTEAFF. The CDR3 DNA reads as TGCGCCAGCAGCCAAGGCCCAGCGGGGAACACTGAAGCTTTCTTT.

This clonotype was seen at least ten times. V and J are TRBV12-3 or TRBV12-4 and TRBJ2-3; TRBD2 might be the D (5 bases). There are 15 residues in the CDR3. V lost 5 bases, J lost 0 bases, and 12 bases lay in between. CDR3: CASSQRFPSTDTQYF. In nucleotides, the CDR3 is TGTGCCAGCAGTCAGCGGTTTCCTAGCACAGATACGCAGTATTTT.

J is TRBJ2-5 and V is TRBV5-1, with D unclear. Trimming removed 6 bases at V and 0 bases at J, with 9 bases between. CDR1 SGHRS and CDR2 YFSETQ come from the germline V gene. The CDR3 is made up of 13 amino acids. CDR3 in DNA: TGCGCCAGCAAGGAACAGTACCAAGAGACCCAGTACTTC. Translated, it gives CASKEQYQETQYF.

This clonotype was detected a few times. The V call is TRBV7-9, the J call TRBJ2-2; D is perhaps TRBD1 (5 bases). The CDR3 runs to 11 residues. Trimming left V 10 bases short and J 4 bases short, with 7 bases between. The V gene's germline CDR1 is SEHNR and CDR2 FQNEAQ (reference sequence). CDR3 sequence (DNA): TGTGCCACCCAGGGCACCGGGGAGCTGTTTTTT. As protein: CATQGTGELFF. Full variable domain (remainder filled in from reference TRBV7-9 and TRBJ2-2): DTGVSQNPRHKITKRGQNVTFRCDPISEHNRLYWYRQTLGQGPEFLTYFQNEAQLEKSRLLSDRFSAERPKGSFSTLEIQRTEQGDSAMYLCATQGTGELFFGEGSRLTVL.